This entry concerns a single T cell receptor beta chain. TCRdb's table, derived via immunoSEQ multiplex PCR, lists solely in-frame clones and lacks some. The data hold roughly 2.2 million clones, with roughly 90% observed a single time. The sample comes from a study of shared clonotypes between healthy human individuals. Study at large: Those who served as donors were a couple of women and three men between the ages of 18 and 49.

This CDR3 is 14 amino acids long. The V gene lost 1 base and the J gene lost 7 bases, with 10 bases spanning the gap. The germline CDR1 and CDR2 sequences are MNHNS and SASEGT. Researchers partitioned CD4+ cells into CD45RA+ naive and CD45RA-negative memory subsets. The sequence was collected from a man aged 18 to 29 in good health. Some clones in this sample may be carry-over from other donors' samples. V gene TRBV6-1 combines with J gene TRBJ2-2; tentative D call: TRBD1 (6 bases). Material: naive CD4+ T cells from PBMCs. Subset: CD45RA+ positively selected. CDR3: CASSEVGADGELFF. For the CDR3, the DNA is TGTGCCAGCAGTGAAGTGGGGGCCGACGGGGAGCTGTTTTTT.